This T cell receptor beta chain was retrieved from a study of memory CD4+ T cells and cytomegalovirus serostatus (dated by TCRdb to the late 2010s). Background for the entire study: The cohort comprised 33 healthy Belgian adults, 9 CMV seropositive and some 24 CMV seronegative. CD4+ memory TCRbeta repertoires of a Belgian cohort with known cytomegalovirus serostatus were sequenced in order to replicate a published TCR-based CMV serostatus classifier.

As for this clone: The specificity of this receptor is unknown. Per-nucleotide qualities are absent, and no much larger clonotype sits a single base away.

CDR3 length: 17 amino acids, cysteine to phenylalanine. This entry keeps only the CDR3 DNA: 51 bases, framed from base 1. The germline V gene specifies MGHRA as CDR1 and YSYEKL as CDR2. V is shortened by 1 base, J by 2 bases, and the region joining them spans 12 bases. Single viable CD3+CD4+CD8-CD45RO+ cells were sorted as memory CD4+ T cells on a FACSAria II. CMV serostatus was assessed using a Roche Elecsys assay, by which serum IgG against CMV pp150, pp28, p38 and p52 was detected. After thawing, total CD4+ T cells were enriched by positive selection with CD4 magnetic microbeads. The samples came from a different study that was designed specifically to examine the CD4+ T cell memory repertoire. Following standard operating procedures, peripheral blood mononuclear cells were isolated and cryopreserved, while serum was kept at -80 degrees C. The staining relied on CD3-PerCP (BW264/56), CD4-APC (RPA-T4), CD45RO-PE (UCHT1) and CD8-Pacific Orange (3B5) antibodies, and Sytox blue was used to exclude non-viable cells.

Broad study findings and their caveats: Unlike the original study, which covered naive and memory CD4+ and CD8+ populations, the Belgian study sequenced only CD4+CD45RO+ memory cells. The original-framework classifier achieved a median bootstrapped AUC of approximately 0.94 with a 95% CI of 0.76-1.00 on the Belgian cohort. For CMV serostatus prediction, a median bootstrapped AUC of approximately 0.95 was reached with the original framework, and a median bootstrapped AUC of 0.91 was reached with a US-trained random forest. Among the roughly 160 previously reported CMV-associated TCRbeta sequences, some 69 showed up in the CD4+ memory repertoires, with each one found in between one and five individuals. Results were interpreted as suggesting that the CMV-associated TCR signature is largely present in the CD4+ memory repertoire.

The Quick-DNA Microprep Kit was used to extract genomic DNA from the sorted cells. TCRbeta DNA was amplified with the immunoSEQ hsTCRbeta kit following the manufacturer's protocol. TCRbeta libraries were sequenced on an Illumina MiSeq instrument. In the authors' own workflow: Once out-of-frame sequences had been removed, 2,204,828 distinct TCRbeta sequences were left, which works out to an average of around 70,000 per individual. Each individual was scored according to the count of more than 150 previously reported CMV-associated TCRbeta sequences and the total productive distinct TCRbeta count. A beta-binomial model was reimplemented in Python, and scikit-learn random forests with default parameters were trained on US cohort data. Classifier performance on the Belgian cohort was reported as the median AUC with percentile confidence intervals calculated over 10,000 bootstrap iterations. Not all clones reach the TCRdb copy of this immuneACCESS table, which keeps in-frame sequences only. Checked studies attribute under half of the gap to unresolved V genes and leave the rest unexplained. V, J and clone size reflect that table, while D and trimming were determined from the DNA. For this sample the table gives 45,000 to 55,000 clones, of which about 80% were detected only once. Around 1.6% of the sample comes from the top ten.

The receptor chain draws on TRBV4-1 and TRBJ2-6; possibly the D gene is TRBD2, per 5 matching bases. The sequenced sample was memory CD4+ T cells from blood. The sequence came from an adult in good health and CMV-seronegative. The CDR3 reads as follows: CASSQGWELAGANVLTF. The bases read TGCGCCAGCAGCCAAGGTTGGGAACTAGCTGGGGCCAACGTCCTGACTTTC.